These 10 T cell receptor beta chains were sequenced from one sample in a study of blood T cell repertoires in COVID-19. Here immunoSEQ multiplex PCR was the method, and the copy in TCRdb shows in-frame clones only, minus some. Altogether under 100,000 clones are present, about four fifths being singletons, with the ten largest covering about 12%. The sequencing sample was made of peripheral blood. The receptors derive from a woman between 40 and 50 years old with active or convalescent COVID-19.

CDR3 bases: TGTGCCAGCAGCGTAGCACAGGGGACAGATACGCAGTATTTT. This encodes CASSVAQGTDTQYF. The genes are TRBV9 and TRBJ2-3, with 7 bases fitting TRBD1. V trimming: 0 bases; J trimming: 3 bases; junction bases outside the gene matches: 1. This CDR3 has 14 residues. From germline, CDR1 is SGDLS and CDR2 YYNGEE.

A few counts support this clone. This sequence joins TRBV9 and TRBJ2-1; no clear D. CDR3 length: 15 amino acids. In germline, CDR1 is SGDLS, CDR2 YYNGEE. V was trimmed by 4 bases and J by 0 bases, leaving 11 bases between them. The CDR3 DNA reads TGTGCCAGCAGCCCCACAAGGAGCTCCTACAATGAGCAGTTCTTC. Translating gives CASSPTRSSYNEQFF.

A few counts support this clone. The rearrangement joins TRBV28 to TRBJ2-7; the match to TRBD1 covers 7 bases. J lost 7 bases, V lost 5 bases, and 14 bases had no gene match. CDR1 MDHEN and CDR2 SYDVKM come from the germline V gene. The CDR3 covers 15 residues. The CDR3 sequence is CASSTPDRAYEEQYF. The CDR3 DNA sequence: TGTGCCAGCAGTACCCCTGACAGGGCCTACGAGGAGCAGTACTTC.

This clone has only a few counts. The chain is built from TRBV2 and TRBJ2-4; TRBD2 matches at 16 bases. The germline V gene encodes CDR1 SNHLY and CDR2 FYNNEI. The CDR3 totals 16 residues. With 8 bases clipped from V and 4 bases from J, the junction kept 5 bases outside the gene matches. The CDR3 region is CASQGLAGGSKNIQYF. In DNA, the CDR3 is TGTGCCAGCCAGGGACTAGCGGGAGGGTCGAAAAACATTCAGTACTTC.

The chain combines TRBV4-3 with TRBJ1-3, with TRBD1 matching 8 bases. J lost 0 bases, V lost 3 bases, and 7 bases had no gene match. CDR3 length: 17 residues. From germline, CDR1 is LGHNA and CDR2 YSLEER. The CDR3 protein is CASSHPRTGLSGNTIYF. Written as DNA, the CDR3 is TGCGCCAGCAGCCATCCCCGGACAGGGCTCTCTGGAAACACCATATATTTT.

The chain carries TRBV18 and TRBJ2-1; D gene uncertain. The germline gives CDR1 KGHSH, CDR2 LQKENI. V gave up 5 bases and J gave up 1 base, with 6 bases separating them. The CDR3 spans 13 residues. The CDR3 reads CASSEASYNEQFF. The CDR3 DNA sequence: TGTGCCAGCTCAGAGGCGTCCTACAATGAGCAGTTCTTC. Looking up the rest from reference TRBV18 and TRBJ2-1 gives the full variable domain: NAGVMQNPRHLVRRRGQEARLRCSPMKGHSHVYWYRQLPEEGLKFMVYLQKENIIDESGMPKERFSAEFPKEGPSILRIQQVVRGDSAAYFCASSEASYNEQFFGPGTRLTVL.

V usage is TRBV5-6 and J usage is TRBJ1-2; TRBD1 agrees at 10 bases. V was pared by 4 bases and J by 2 bases, with 5 bases of the junction left unmatched. CDR1 and CDR2 from the germline V gene are SGHDT and YYEEEE. The CDR3 extends over 15 amino acids. DNA of the CDR3: TGTGCCAGCAGCCCCGACAGGGGGCCCAACTATGGCTACACCTTC. Protein product: CASSPDRGPNYGYTF. The variable domain in full, with the rest retrieved from reference TRBV5-6 and TRBJ1-2, is DAGVTQSPTHLIKTRGQQVTLRCSPKSGHDTVSWYQQALGQGPQFIFQYYEEEERQRGNFPDRFSGHQFPNYSSELNVNALLLGDSALYLCASSPDRGPNYGYTFGSGTRLTVV.

This rearrangement joins TRBV9 to TRBJ1-2; D gene unclear. V was pared by 3 bases and J by 2 bases, with 14 bases between. The CDR3 runs to 15 residues. Germline CDR1 and CDR2: SGDLS and YYNGEE. CDR3 residues: CASSAFEFPNYGYTF. In DNA, the CDR3 is TGTGCCAGCAGCGCCTTCGAGTTCCCAAACTATGGCTACACCTTC.

The sample holds a few counts of this clone. The chain is built from TRBV27 and TRBJ2-2, with 9 nucleotides matching TRBD2. The germline gives CDR1 MNHEY, CDR2 SMNVEV (reference sequence). The CDR3 has 17 amino acids. V was clipped by 6 bases and J by 7 bases; unmatched bases: 15. CDR3 in amino acids: CASRRINSGSVGGELFF. Here the CDR3 DNA reads TGTGCCAGCAGACGGATAAATAGCGGGAGTGTAGGCGGGGAGCTGTTTTTT.

V gene TRBV7-9 combines with J gene TRBJ1-2, with 9 bases matching TRBD1. Germline trimming cut 1 base from V and 3 bases from J; bases unmatched to any gene: 3. The CDR3 is 15 residues long. CDR1 and CDR2 (germline): SEHNR, FQNEAQ (reference sequence). CDR3 loop: CASSLGDRVYYGYTF. The CDR3, as DNA: TGTGCCAGCAGCTTAGGGGACAGGGTATACTATGGCTACACCTTC.